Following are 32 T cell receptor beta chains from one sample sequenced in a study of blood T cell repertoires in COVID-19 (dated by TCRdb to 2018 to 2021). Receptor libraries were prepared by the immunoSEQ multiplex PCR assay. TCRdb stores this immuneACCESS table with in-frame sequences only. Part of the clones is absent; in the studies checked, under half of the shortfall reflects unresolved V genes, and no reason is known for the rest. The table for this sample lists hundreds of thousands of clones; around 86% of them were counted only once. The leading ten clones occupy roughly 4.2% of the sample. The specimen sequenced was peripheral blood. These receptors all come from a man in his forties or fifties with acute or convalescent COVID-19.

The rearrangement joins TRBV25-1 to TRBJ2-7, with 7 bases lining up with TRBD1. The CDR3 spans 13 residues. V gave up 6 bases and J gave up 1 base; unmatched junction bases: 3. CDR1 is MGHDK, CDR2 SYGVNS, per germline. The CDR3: CASRQGRSYEQYF. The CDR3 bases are TGTGCCAGCAGACAGGGGAGATCCTACGAGCAGTACTTC.

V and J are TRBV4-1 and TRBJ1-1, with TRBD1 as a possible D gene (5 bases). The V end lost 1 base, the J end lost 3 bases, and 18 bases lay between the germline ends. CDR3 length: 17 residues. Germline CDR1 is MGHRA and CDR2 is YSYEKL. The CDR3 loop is CASSQGSSGGGYTEAFF. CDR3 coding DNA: TGCGCCAGCAGCCAAGGGTCTTCGGGTGGGGGGTACACTGAAGCTTTCTTT.

Here the CDR3 DNA reads TGTGCCAGCAGCCCCGGGACAGCTTACGAGCAGTACTTC. This sequence encodes CASSPGTAYEQYF. V gene TRBV6-5 combines with J gene TRBJ2-7, with TRBD1 matching 7 bases. Trimming removed 6 bases from V and 4 bases from J; junction bases left unmatched: 6. Looked up from germline, CDR1 is MNHEY and CDR2 is SVGAGI. This CDR3 comprises 13 residues.

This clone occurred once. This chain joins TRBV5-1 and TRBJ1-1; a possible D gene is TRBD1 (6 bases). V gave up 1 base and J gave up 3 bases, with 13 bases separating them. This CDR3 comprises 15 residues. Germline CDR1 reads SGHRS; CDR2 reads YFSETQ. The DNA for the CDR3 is TGCGCCAGCAGCTTGTGGGGGCTGGGGGACACTGAAGCTTTCTTT. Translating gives CASSLWGLGDTEAFF.

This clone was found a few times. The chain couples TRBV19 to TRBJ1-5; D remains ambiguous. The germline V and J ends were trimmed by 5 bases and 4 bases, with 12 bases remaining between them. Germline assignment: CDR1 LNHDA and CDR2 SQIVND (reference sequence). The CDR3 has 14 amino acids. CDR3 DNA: TGTGCCAGTAGTCGCGACGGGTGGAATCAGCCCCAGCATTTT. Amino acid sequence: CASSRDGWNQPQHF.

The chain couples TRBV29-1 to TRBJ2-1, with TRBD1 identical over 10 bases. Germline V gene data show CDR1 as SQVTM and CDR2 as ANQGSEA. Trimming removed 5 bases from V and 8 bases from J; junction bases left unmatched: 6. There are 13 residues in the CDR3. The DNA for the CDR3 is TGCAGCGTTAAGACAGGGGGCTATGATGAGCAGTTCTTC. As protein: CSVKTGGYDEQFF.

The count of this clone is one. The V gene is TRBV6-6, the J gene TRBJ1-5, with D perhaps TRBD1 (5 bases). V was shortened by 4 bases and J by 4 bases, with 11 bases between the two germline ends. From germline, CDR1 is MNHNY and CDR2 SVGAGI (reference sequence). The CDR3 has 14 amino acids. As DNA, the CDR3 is TGTGCCAGCAGTTCGGGACTGGAAAATCAGCCCCAGCATTTT. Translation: CASSSGLENQPQHF.

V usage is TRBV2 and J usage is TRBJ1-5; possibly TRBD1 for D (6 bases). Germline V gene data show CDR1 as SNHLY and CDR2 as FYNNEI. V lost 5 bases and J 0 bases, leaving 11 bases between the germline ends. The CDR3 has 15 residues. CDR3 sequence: CASSSGQYSNQPQHF. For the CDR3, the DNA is TGTGCCAGCAGTAGCGGACAGTATAGCAATCAGCCCCAGCATTTT. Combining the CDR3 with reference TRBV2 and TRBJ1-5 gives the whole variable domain EPEVTQTPSHQVTQMGQEVILRCVPISNHLYFYWYRQILGQKVEFLVSFYNNEISEKSEIFDDQFSVERPDGSNFTLKIRSTKLEDSAMYFCASSSGQYSNQPQHFGDGTRLSIL.

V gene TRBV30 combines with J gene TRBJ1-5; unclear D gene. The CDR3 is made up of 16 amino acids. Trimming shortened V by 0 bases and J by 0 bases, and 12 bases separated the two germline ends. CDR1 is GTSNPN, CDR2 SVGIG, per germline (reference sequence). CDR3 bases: TGTGCCTGGAGTGTGGCCCTGGCGGTTAGCAATCAGCCCCAGCATTTT. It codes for CAWSVALAVSNQPQHF.

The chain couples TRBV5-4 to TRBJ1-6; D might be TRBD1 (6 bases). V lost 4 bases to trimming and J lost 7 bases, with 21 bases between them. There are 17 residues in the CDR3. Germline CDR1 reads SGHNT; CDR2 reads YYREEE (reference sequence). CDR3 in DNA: TGTGCCAGCAGCCCCGCTAACAGGGATCCGAGGAATTCACCCCTCCACTTT. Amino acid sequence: CASSPANRDPRNSPLHF.

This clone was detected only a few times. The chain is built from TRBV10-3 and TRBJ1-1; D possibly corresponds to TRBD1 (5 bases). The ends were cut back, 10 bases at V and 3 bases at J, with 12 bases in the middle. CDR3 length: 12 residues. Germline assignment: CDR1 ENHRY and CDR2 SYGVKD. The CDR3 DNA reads TGTGCCACCAGATGGGGGGACACTGAAGCTTTCTTT. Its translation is CATRWGDTEAFF.

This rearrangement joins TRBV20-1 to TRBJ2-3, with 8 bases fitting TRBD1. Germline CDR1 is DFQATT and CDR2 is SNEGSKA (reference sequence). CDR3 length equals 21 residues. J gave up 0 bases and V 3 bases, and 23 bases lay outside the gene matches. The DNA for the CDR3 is TGCAGTGCTAGTTTTCACCGGGACAGGAGATTCCGCCGGACGAGCACAGATACGCAGTATTTT. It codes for CSASFHRDRRFRRTSTDTQYF.

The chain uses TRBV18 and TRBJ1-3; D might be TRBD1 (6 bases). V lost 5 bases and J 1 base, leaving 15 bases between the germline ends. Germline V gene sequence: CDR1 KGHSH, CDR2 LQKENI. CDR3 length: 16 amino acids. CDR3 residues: CASSELGQLSGNTIYF. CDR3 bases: TGTGCCAGCTCAGAACTAGGACAGTTGTCTGGAAACACCATATATTTT.

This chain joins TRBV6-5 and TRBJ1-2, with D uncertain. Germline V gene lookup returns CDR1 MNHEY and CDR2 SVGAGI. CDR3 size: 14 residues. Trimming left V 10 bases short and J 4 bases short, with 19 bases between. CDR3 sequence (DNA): TGTGCCACCTTCAGTCGGGCAGGACTCTATGGCTACACCTTC. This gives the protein CATFSRAGLYGYTF.

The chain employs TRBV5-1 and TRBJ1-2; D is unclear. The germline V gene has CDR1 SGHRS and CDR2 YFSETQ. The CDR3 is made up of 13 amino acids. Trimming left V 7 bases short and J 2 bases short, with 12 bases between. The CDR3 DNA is TGCGCCAGCCGGGGAGAGTCCAACTATGGCTACACCTTC. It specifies CASRGESNYGYTF.

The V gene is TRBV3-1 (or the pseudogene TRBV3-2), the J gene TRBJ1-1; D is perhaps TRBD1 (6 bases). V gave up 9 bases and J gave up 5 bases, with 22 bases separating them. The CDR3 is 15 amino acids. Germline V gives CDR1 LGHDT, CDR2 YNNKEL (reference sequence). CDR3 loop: CARRRDTRKGTEAFF. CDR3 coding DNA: TGTGCCAGAAGACGGGACACCAGAAAAGGGACTGAAGCTTTCTTT.

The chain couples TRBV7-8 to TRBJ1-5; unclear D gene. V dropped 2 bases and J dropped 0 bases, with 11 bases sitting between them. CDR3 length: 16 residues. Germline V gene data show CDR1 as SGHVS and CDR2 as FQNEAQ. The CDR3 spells CASSLTQVYSNQPQHF. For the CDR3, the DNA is TGTGCCAGCAGCTTAACCCAGGTATATAGCAATCAGCCCCAGCATTTT.

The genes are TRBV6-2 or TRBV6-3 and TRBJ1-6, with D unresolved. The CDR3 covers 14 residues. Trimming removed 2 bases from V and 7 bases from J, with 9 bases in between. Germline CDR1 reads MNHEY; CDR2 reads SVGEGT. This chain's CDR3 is CASSYAGINSPLHF. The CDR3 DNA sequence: TGTGCCAGCAGTTACGCAGGAATCAATTCACCCCTCCACTTT.

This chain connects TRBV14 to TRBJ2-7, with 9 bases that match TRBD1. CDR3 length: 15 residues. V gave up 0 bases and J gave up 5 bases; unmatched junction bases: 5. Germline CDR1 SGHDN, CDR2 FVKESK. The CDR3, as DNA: TGTGCCAGCAGCCAAGATGGGACAGGGAGAAACGAGCAGTACTTC. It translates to CASSQDGTGRNEQYF.

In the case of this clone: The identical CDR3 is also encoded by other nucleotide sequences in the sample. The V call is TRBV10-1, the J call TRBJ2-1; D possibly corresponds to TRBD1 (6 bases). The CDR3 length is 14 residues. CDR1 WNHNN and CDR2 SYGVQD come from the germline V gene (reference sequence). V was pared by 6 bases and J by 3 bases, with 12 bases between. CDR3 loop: CASSGQTNYNEQFF. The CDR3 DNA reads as TGCGCCAGCAGCGGACAGACAAACTACAATGAGCAGTTCTTC.

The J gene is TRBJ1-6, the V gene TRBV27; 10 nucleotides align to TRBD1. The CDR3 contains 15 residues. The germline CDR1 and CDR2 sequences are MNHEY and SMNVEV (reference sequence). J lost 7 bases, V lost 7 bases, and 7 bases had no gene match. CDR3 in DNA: TGTGCCAGCAAGGGGGACAGGGGATTAAATTCACCCCTCCACTTT. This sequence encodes CASKGDRGLNSPLHF.

The chain's CDR3 is CASSLPSTGGNYGYTF. CDR3 sequence (DNA): TGTGCCAGCTCTCTCCCCTCCACAGGGGGGAACTATGGCTACACCTTC. The chain recombines TRBV18 with TRBJ1-2, with TRBD1 matching over 8 bases. Losses at the gene ends were 6 bases for V and 2 bases for J; bases not matched to a gene: 11. The germline V gene has CDR1 KGHSH and CDR2 LQKENI. The CDR3 is 16 amino acids.

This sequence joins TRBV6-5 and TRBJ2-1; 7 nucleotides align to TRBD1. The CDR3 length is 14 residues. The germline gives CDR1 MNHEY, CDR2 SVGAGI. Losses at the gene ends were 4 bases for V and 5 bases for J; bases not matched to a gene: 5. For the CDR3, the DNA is TGTGCCAGCAGTTCCTCGGACAGGCACAATGAGCAGTTCTTC. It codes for CASSSSDRHNEQFF.

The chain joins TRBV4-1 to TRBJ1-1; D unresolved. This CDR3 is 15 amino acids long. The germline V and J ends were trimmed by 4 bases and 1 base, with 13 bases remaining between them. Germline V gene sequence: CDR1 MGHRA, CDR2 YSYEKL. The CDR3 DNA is TGCGCCAGCAGCCTCACTACGCCCGGGAACACTGAAGCTTTCTTT. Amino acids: CASSLTTPGNTEAFF.

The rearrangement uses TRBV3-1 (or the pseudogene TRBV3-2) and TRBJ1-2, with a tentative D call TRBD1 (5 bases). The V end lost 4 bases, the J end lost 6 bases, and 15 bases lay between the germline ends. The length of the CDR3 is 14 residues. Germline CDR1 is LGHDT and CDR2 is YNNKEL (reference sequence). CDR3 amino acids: CASSPSPGVNGYTF. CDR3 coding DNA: TGTGCCAGCAGCCCCTCTCCGGGGGTCAATGGCTACACCTTC.

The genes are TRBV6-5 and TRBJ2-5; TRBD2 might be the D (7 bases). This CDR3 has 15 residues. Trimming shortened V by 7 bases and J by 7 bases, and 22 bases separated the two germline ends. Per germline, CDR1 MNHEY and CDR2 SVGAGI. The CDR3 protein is CASTWGGAPVGTQYF. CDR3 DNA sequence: TGTGCCAGCACCTGGGGGGGGGCGCCAGTAGGGACCCAGTACTTC.

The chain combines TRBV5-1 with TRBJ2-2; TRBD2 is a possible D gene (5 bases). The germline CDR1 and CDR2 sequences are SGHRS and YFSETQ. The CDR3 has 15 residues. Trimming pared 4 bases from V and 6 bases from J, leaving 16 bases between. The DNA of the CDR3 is TGCGCCAGCAGCACCTGGACGGGATTATCCGGGGAGCTGTTTTTT. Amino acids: CASSTWTGLSGELFF.

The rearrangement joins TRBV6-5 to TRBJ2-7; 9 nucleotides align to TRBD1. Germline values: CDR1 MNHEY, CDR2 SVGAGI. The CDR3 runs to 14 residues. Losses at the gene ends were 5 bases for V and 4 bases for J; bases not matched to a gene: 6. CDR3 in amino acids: CASSTGTGWYEQYF. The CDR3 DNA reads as TGTGCCAGCAGTACCGGGACAGGGTGGTACGAGCAGTACTTC.

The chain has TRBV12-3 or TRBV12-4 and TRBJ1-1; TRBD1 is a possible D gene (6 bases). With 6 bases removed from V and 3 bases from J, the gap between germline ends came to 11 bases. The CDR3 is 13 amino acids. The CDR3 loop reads CASRRGMYTEAFF. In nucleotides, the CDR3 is TGTGCCAGCAGGAGGGGGATGTACACTGAAGCTTTCTTT.

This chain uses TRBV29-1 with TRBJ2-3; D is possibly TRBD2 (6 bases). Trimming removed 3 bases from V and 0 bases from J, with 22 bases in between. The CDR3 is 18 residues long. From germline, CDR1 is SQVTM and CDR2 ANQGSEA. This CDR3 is CSVEGQRVKQTSTDTQYF. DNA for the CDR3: TGCAGCGTTGAGGGGCAGCGGGTAAAACAAACTAGCACAGATACGCAGTATTTT.

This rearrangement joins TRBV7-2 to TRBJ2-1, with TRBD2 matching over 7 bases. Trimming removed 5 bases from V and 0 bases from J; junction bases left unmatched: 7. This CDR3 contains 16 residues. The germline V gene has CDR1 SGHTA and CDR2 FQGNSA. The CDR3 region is CASSTAGGTSYNEQFF. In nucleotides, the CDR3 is TGTGCCAGCAGCACTGCCGGGGGGACCTCCTACAATGAGCAGTTCTTC.

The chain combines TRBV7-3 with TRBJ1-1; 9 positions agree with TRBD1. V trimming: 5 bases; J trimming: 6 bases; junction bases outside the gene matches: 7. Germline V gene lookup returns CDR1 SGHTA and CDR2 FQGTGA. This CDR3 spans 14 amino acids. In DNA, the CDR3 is TGTGCCAGCAGCCTACAGGGGGCGTCTTCTGAAGCTTTCTTT. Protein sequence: CASSLQGASSEAFF.